The 22 T cell receptor beta chains listed next were all sequenced from one sample in a study of cytomegalovirus exposure and HLA in healthy donors. The PCR was carried out with 60 Vbeta primers and 13 Jbeta primers. Profiled with immunoSEQ multiplex PCR; TCRdb holds only in-frame clones, not every one. The data hold approximately 150,000 clones, with approximately 71% observed a single time. The sequencing input was PBMCs. These TCRs come from a man in his forties in good health and CMV-seronegative.

This clone was counted once. The rearrangement links TRBV19 to TRBJ1-2; D is possibly TRBD1 (6 bases). The germline CDR1 and CDR2 sequences are LNHDA and SQIVND (reference sequence). The CDR3 runs 16 residues. V lost 3 bases and J lost 0, with 14 bases in between. The CDR3 protein is CASSMIGQPSNYGYTF. The CDR3 region has the DNA TGTGCCAGTAGTATGATAGGACAGCCTTCTAACTATGGCTACACCTTC.

J is TRBJ1-2 and V is TRBV6-1, with no clear D. The CDR3 is 13 residues long. V lost 6 bases to trimming and J lost 5 bases, with 13 bases between them. Germline V gene lookup returns CDR1 MNHNS and CDR2 SASEGT. In DNA, the CDR3 is TGTGCCAGCAGCCGGGCGGCGGGGTATGGCTACACCTTC. It codes for CASSRAAGYGYTF.

The sample holds one count of this clone. This chain joins TRBV13 and TRBJ1-1; weak D call: TRBD1 (6 bases). This CDR3 spans 16 amino acids. V was trimmed by 5 bases and J by 3 bases, leaving 19 bases between them. CDR1 and CDR2 (germline): PRHDT, FYEKMQ (reference sequence). As DNA, the CDR3 is TGTGCCAGCAGCGCCACAATCAGGGGACTATACACTGAAGCTTTCTTT. Translated, it gives CASSATIRGLYTEAFF.

The chain combines TRBV6-5 with TRBJ2-1; tentative D call: TRBD2 (5 bases). V was trimmed by 2 bases and J by 10 bases, leaving 9 bases between them. This CDR3 spans 12 amino acids. The germline CDR1 and CDR2 sequences are MNHEY and SVGAGI. CDR3 DNA sequence: TGTGCCAGCAGTTACCCCCCTAGCGAGCAGTTCTTC. Translation: CASSYPPSEQFF.

The chain employs TRBV4-1 and TRBJ2-7; TRBD1 matches 12 bases. Germline V gene data show CDR1 as MGHRA and CDR2 as YSYEKL. The CDR3 extends over 22 amino acids. The V gene end was trimmed by 1 base and the J gene end by 0 bases; junction bases not matched to a gene: 19. As DNA, the CDR3 is TGCGCCAGCAGCCAAGGGGGGCTCCGGGACAGGGGGCGTCATTATCCCTCCTACGAGCAGTACTTC. Protein product: CASSQGGLRDRGRHYPSYEQYF.

V and J are TRBV5-1 and TRBJ2-6; D is uncertain. CDR3 size: 16 residues. The germline V gene encodes CDR1 SGHRS and CDR2 YFSETQ. Trimming removed 4 bases at V and 0 bases at J, with 11 bases between. CDR3 protein: CASSLPESSGANVLTF. CDR3 in DNA: TGCGCCAGCAGCCTGCCAGAAAGCTCTGGGGCCAACGTCCTGACTTTC.

This clone was seen only a few times. The genes are TRBV2 and TRBJ1-1; 8 bases are shared with TRBD1. Germline-derived CDR1 and CDR2 are SNHLY and FYNNEI. V was clipped by 3 bases and J by 6 bases; unmatched bases: 9. CDR3 length: 15 residues. This chain's CDR3 is CASSDRDRTAPEAFF. Here the CDR3 DNA reads TGTGCCAGCAGTGACAGGGACAGGACAGCCCCTGAAGCTTTCTTT.

The chain employs TRBV7-2 and TRBJ1-4; D is undetermined. This CDR3 spans 15 amino acids. Between the trimmed V and J ends, which lost 3 bases and 0 bases, there was a span of 8 bases. CDR1 is SGHTA and CDR2 is FQGNSA in the germline V gene. CDR3 DNA sequence: TGTGCCAGCAGCTTGCGCCGCTCAACTAATGAAAAACTGTTTTTT. This encodes CASSLRRSTNEKLFF. Full variable domain (outside the CDR3, taken from reference TRBV7-2 and TRBJ1-4): GAGVSQSPSNKVTEKGKDVELRCDPISGHTALYWYRQSLGQGLEFLIYFQGNSAPDKSGLPSDRFSAERTGGSVSTLTIQRTQQEDSAVYLCASSLRRSTNEKLFFGSGTQLSVL.

The chain recombines TRBV28 with TRBJ1-1; tentatively, D is TRBD1 (5 bases). Germline V gene data show CDR1 as MDHEN and CDR2 as SYDVKM. V was pared by 5 bases and J by 2 bases, with 15 bases between. The CDR3 covers 15 residues. The CDR3 sequence is CASSPPDRPNTEAFF. The CDR3 region has the DNA TGTGCCAGCAGTCCCCCTGACAGACCCAACACTGAAGCTTTCTTT.

The V and J genes are TRBV5-1 and TRBJ1-6; D remains ambiguous. V shed 2 bases and J shed 3 bases, with 15 bases lying between them. CDR1 SGHRS and CDR2 YFSETQ come from the germline V gene. The CDR3 spans 17 residues. CDR3 loop: CASSFLASQFYNSPLHF. The CDR3 DNA reads as TGCGCCAGCAGCTTCCTAGCGTCCCAATTCTATAATTCACCCCTCCACTTT.

The chain employs TRBV7-2 and TRBJ2-5; weak D call: TRBD1 (6 bases). V was shortened by 2 bases and J by 1 base, with 11 bases between the two germline ends. In germline, CDR1 is SGHTA, CDR2 FQGNSA. The CDR3 loop spans 15 amino acids. The CDR3 nucleotides read TGTGCCAGCAGCTTAATGGGGGCCTCCCAAGAGACCCAGTACTTC. The encoded protein is CASSLMGASQETQYF.

The chain is built from TRBV7-9 and TRBJ2-5; 8 bases align to TRBD1. CDR1 and CDR2 (germline): SEHNR, FQNEAQ (reference sequence). The J segment lost 5 bases and the V segment lost 1 base, leaving 9 bases of the junction unmatched. The length of the CDR3 is 16 residues. CDR3 protein: CASSLGVVDRAETQYF. CDR3 DNA: TGTGCCAGCAGCTTAGGGGTTGTGGACAGGGCGGAGACCCAGTACTTC. The full variable domain, its missing parts supplied by reference TRBV7-9 and TRBJ2-5, is DTGVSQNPRHKITKRGQNVTFRCDPISEHNRLYWYRQTLGQGPEFLTYFQNEAQLEKSRLLSDRFSAERPKGSFSTLEIQRTEQGDSAMYLCASSLGVVDRAETQYFGPGTRLLVL.

The chain employs TRBV7-2 and TRBJ1-1, with D possibly matching TRBD1 (6 bases). The length of the CDR3 is 14 residues. CDR1 SGHTA and CDR2 FQGNSA come from the germline V gene. V was pared by 5 bases and J by 2 bases, with 12 bases between. The DNA for the CDR3 is TGTGCCAGCAGCCCGGACAGTTTAAACACTGAAGCTTTCTTT. Translated: CASSPDSLNTEAFF.

The chain is built from TRBV6-5 and TRBJ1-1; D is ambiguous. The CDR3 is 13 amino acids. CDR1 MNHEY and CDR2 SVGAGI come from the germline V gene. Trimming stripped 6 bases from V and 9 bases from J, with 17 bases between. The CDR3 DNA follows: TGTGCCAGCAGGAGCGGGAGAGCCGGCCAAGCTTTCTTT. Amino acids: CASRSGRAGQAFF.

The sample holds one count of this clone. The CDR3 DNA sequence: TGTGCCTGGAGTCCCCAGCAGGGTTGGGCTGGCTACACCTTC. As protein: CAWSPQQGWAGYTF. The rearrangement joins TRBV30 to TRBJ1-2; maybe TRBD1 (5 bases). The CDR3 runs to 14 residues. Trimming left V 2 bases short and J 7 bases short, with 17 bases between. Germline V gene data show CDR1 as GTSNPN and CDR2 as SVGIG (reference sequence). Variable domain in full (rest from reference TRBV30 and TRBJ1-2): SQTIHQWPATLVQPVGSPLSLECTVEGTSNPNLYWYRQAAGRGLQLLFYSVGIGQISSEVPQNLSASRPQDRQFILSSKKLLLSDSGFYLCAWSPQQGWAGYTFGSGTRLTVV.

The V gene is TRBV19, the J gene TRBJ2-7; D is uncertain. Germline loops: CDR1 LNHDA, CDR2 SQIVND (reference sequence). This CDR3 has 12 residues. The V and J ends lost 3 bases and 6 bases respectively, with 9 bases between them. Here the CDR3 reads CASSILYGEQYF. CDR3 nucleotide sequence: TGTGCCAGTAGTATCCTCTATGGCGAGCAGTACTTC.

J is TRBJ2-7 and V is TRBV28, with TRBD1 matching 10 bases. The CDR3 totals 15 residues. The germline gives CDR1 MDHEN, CDR2 SYDVKM. V lost 11 bases and J lost 5; bases outside the gene matches: 15. The CDR3, as DNA: TGTGCCGGGGGACAGGGGACCCCGGGCAGCAACGAGCAGTACTTC. Translation: CAGGQGTPGSNEQYF.

The chain has TRBV7-8 and TRBJ1-4, with 9 bases fitting TRBD1. Germline CDR1 and CDR2: SGHVS and FQNEAQ. The CDR3 length is 16 residues. Trimming took 5 bases from V and 7 from J; bases not matched to a gene: 11. DNA of the CDR3: TGTGCCAGCAGCCCGGGAGGGTGGGACAGGGTTGAAAAACTGTTTTTT. It yields the protein CASSPGGWDRVEKLFF.

The rearrangement joins TRBV10-3 to TRBJ1-5; TRBD1 is a possible D gene (6 bases). There are 12 residues in the CDR3. V shed 5 bases and J shed 4 bases, with 6 bases lying between them. Per the germline V gene, CDR1 is ENHRY and CDR2 is SYGVKD. CDR3 in amino acids: CAISQGNQPQHF. The CDR3 DNA is TGTGCCATCAGTCAGGGGAATCAGCCCCAGCATTTT.

The CDR3 is CASSLGGVLTDTQYF. The DNA for the CDR3 is TGTGCCAGCAGCTTGGGGGGGGTCCTCACAGATACGCAGTATTTT. This chain uses TRBV7-7 with TRBJ2-3, with 7 bases matching TRBD2. Germline V gives CDR1 SSHAT, CDR2 FNYEAQ (reference sequence). The V segment lost 3 bases and the J segment 2 bases; nucleotides outside the gene matches: 5. This CDR3 comprises 15 residues. Filled out from reference TRBV7-7 and TRBJ2-3, the complete variable domain reads GAGVSQSPRYKVTKRGQDVTLRCDPISSHATLYWYQQALGQGPEFLTYFNYEAQPDKSGLPSDRFSAERPEGSISTLTIQRTEQRDSAMYRCASSLGGVLTDTQYFGPGTRLTVL.

The genes are TRBV7-2 and TRBJ2-7; 8 bases map to TRBD1. The CDR3 totals 14 residues. The ends lost 1 base at V and 4 bases at J; junction bases unmatched: 3. The germline CDR1 and CDR2 sequences are SGHTA and FQGNSA. CDR3 DNA: TGTGCCAGCAGCTTAGAGACAGGGGTGTACGAGCAGTACTTC. Translating it yields CASSLETGVYEQYF.

This chain uses TRBV6-1 with TRBJ1-2, with D perhaps matching TRBD1 (6 bases). Germline V gene sequence: CDR1 MNHNS, CDR2 SASEGT. The CDR3 runs to 14 residues. Trimming removed 4 bases at V and 0 bases at J, with 9 bases between. CDR3 region: CASSGDTTNYGYTF. The CDR3 DNA follows: TGTGCCAGCAGTGGGGACACAACTAACTATGGCTACACCTTC.